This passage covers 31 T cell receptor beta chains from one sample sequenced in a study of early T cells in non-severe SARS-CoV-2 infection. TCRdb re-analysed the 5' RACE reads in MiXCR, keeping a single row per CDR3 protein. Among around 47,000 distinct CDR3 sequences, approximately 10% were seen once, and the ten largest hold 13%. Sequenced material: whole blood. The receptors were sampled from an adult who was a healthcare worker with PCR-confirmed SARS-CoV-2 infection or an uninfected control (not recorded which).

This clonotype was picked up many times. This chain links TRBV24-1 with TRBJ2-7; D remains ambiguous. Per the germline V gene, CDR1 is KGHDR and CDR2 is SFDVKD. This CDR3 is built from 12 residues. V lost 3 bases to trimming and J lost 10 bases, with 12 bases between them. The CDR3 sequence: CATSDNLQNQYF. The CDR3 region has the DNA TGTGCCACCAGTGATAACCTGCAGAATCAGTACTTC.

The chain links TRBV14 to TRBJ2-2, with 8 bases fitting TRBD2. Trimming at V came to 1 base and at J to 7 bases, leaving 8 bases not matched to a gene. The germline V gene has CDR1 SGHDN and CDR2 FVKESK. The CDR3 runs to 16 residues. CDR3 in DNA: TGTGCCAGCAGCCAAGGTCTGACTAGCGTAAACGGGGAGCTGTTTTTT. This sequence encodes CASSQGLTSVNGELFF.

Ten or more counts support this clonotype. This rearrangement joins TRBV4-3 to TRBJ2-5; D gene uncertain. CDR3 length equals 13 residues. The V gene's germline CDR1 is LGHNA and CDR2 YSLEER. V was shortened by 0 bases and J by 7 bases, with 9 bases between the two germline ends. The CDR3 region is CASSQDGIGTQYF. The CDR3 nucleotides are TGCGCCAGCAGCCAAGATGGTATCGGGACCCAGTACTTC.

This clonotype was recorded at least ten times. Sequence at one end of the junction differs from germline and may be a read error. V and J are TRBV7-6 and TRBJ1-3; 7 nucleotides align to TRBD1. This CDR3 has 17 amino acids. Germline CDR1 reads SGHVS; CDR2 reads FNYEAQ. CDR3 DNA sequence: TGTGCCAGCAGCTTATCCTCACAGGGGAGCTCTGAAAACACCATATATTTT. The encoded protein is CASSLSSQGSSENTIYF. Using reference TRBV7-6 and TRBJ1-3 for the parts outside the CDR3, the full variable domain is GAGVSQSPRYKVTKRGQDVALRCDPISGHVSLYWYRQALGQGPEFLTYFNYEAQQDKSGLPNDRFSAERPEGSISTLTIQRTEQRDSAMYRCASSLSSQGSSENTIYFGEGSWLTVV.

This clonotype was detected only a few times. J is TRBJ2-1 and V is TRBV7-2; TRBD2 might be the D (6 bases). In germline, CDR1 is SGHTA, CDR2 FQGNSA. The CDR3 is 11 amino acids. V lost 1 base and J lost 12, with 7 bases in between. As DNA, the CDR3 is TGTGCCAGCAGCTTAGGGACTATGCAGTTCTTC. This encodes CASSLGTMQFF.

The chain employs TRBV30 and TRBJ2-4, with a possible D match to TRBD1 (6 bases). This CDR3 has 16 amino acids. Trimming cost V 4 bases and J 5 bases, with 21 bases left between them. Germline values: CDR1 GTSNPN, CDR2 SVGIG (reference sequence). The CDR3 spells CAWTKGPYSGENIQYF. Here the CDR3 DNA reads TGTGCCTGGACAAAAGGCCCCTATTCAGGGGAAAACATTCAGTACTTC.

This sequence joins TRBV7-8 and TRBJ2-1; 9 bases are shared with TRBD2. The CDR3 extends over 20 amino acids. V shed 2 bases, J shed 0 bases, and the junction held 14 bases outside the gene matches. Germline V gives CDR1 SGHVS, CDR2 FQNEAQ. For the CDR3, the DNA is TGTGCCAGCAGCTTACGGGCGTTATCTAGCGGGACTAGCTCCTACAATGAGCAGTTCTTC. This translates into CASSLRALSSGTSSYNEQFF.

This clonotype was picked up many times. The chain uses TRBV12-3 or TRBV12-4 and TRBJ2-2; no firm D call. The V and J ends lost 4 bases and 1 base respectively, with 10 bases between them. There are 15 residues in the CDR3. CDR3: CASSSWGKNTGELFF. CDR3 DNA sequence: TGTGCCAGCAGTTCGTGGGGAAAGAACACCGGGGAGCTGTTTTTT.

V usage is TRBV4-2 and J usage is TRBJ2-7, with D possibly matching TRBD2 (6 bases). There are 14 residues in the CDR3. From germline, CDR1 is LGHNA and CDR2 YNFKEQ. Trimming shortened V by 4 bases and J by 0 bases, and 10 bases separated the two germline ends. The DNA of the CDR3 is TGTGCCAGCAGCCCCGGGGGACGCTCCTACGAGCAGTACTTC. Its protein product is CASSPGGRSYEQYF.

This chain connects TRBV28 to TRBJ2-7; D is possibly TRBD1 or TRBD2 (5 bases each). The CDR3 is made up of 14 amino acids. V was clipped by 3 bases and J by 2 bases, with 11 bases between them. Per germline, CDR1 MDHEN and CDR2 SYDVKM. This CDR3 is CASSFGGEPYEQYF. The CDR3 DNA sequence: TGTGCCAGCAGTTTTGGGGGTGAACCCTACGAGCAGTACTTC.

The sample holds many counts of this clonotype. CDR3 nucleotides: TGTGCCAGCAGTTTGGGCGCCCGACTGGCCGGGGAGCTGTTTTTT. Protein: CASSLGARLAGELFF. This chain uses TRBV28 with TRBJ2-2; D is unresolved. The CDR3 is 15 amino acids. Germline lookup yields CDR1 MDHEN and CDR2 SYDVKM. Trimming stripped 3 bases from V and 6 bases from J, with 14 bases between. Full variable domain (remainder filled in from reference TRBV28 and TRBJ2-2): DVKVTQSSRYLVKRTGEKVFLECVQDMDHENMFWYRQDPGLGLRLIYFSYDVKMKEKGDIPEGYSVSREKKERFSLILESASTNQTSMYLCASSLGARLAGELFFGEGSRLTVL.

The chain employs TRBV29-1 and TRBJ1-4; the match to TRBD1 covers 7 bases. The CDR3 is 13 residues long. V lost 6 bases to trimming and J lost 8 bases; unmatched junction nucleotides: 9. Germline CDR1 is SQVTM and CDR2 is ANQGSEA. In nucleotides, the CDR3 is TGCAGCGTAGGTGACAGGGCGGGGGAAAAACTGTTTTTT. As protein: CSVGDRAGEKLFF.

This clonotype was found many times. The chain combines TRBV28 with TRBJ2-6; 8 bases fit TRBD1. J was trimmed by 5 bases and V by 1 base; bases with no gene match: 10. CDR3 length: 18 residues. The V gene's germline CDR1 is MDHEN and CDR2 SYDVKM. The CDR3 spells CASSLSAPRTGWANVLTF. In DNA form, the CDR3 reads TGTGCCAGCAGTTTATCCGCCCCCCGGACAGGGTGGGCCAACGTCCTGACTTTC. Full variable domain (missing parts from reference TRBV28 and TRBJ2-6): DVKVTQSSRYLVKRTGEKVFLECVQDMDHENMFWYRQDPGLGLRLIYFSYDVKMKEKGDIPEGYSVSREKKERFSLILESASTNQTSMYLCASSLSAPRTGWANVLTFGAGSRLTVL.

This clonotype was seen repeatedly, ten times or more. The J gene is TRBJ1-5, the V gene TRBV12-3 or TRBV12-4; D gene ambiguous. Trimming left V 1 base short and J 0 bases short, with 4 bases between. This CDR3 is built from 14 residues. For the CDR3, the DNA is TGTGCCAGCAGTTTAGACAATAGCAATCAGCCCCAGCATTTT. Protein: CASSLDNSNQPQHF.

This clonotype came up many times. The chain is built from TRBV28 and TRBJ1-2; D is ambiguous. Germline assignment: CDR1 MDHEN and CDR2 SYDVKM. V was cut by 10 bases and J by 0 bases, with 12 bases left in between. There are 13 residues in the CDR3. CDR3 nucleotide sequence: TGTGCCACCACGTGGAGCCCTAACTATGGCTACACCTTC. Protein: CATTWSPNYGYTF.

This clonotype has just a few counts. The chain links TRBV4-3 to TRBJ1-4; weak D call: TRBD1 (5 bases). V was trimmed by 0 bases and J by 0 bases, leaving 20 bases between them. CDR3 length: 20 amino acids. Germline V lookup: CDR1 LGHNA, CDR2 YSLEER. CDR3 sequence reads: CASSQDSFEGFGATNEKLFF. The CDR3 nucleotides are TGCGCCAGCAGCCAAGATTCGTTCGAGGGGTTCGGGGCAACTAATGAAAAACTGTTTTTT.

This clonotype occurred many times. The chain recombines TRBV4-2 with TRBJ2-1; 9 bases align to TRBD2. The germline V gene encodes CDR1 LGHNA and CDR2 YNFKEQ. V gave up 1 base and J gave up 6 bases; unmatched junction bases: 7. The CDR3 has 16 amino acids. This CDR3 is CASSQANLAGTNEQFF. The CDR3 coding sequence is TGTGCCAGCAGCCAAGCCAACCTAGCGGGAACCAATGAGCAGTTCTTC.

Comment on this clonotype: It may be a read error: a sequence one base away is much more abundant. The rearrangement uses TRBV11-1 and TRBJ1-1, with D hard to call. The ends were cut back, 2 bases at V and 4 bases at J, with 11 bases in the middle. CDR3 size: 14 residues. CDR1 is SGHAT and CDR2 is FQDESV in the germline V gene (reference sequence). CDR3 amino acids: CASSLRQMITEAFF. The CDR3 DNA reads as TGTGCCAGCAGCTTACGGCAGATGATCACTGAAGCTTTCTTT. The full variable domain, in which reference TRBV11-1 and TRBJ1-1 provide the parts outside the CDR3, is EAEVAQSPRYKITEKSQAVAFWCDPISGHATLYWYRQILGQGPELLVQFQDESVVDDSQLPKDRFSAERLKGVDSTLKIQPAELGDSAMYLCASSLRQMITEAFFGQGTRLTVV.

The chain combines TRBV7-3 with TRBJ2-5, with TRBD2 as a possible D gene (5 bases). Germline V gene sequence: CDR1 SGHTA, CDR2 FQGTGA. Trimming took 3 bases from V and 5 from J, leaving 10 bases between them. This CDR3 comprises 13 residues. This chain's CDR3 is CASSFTRGETQYF. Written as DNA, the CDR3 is TGTGCCAGCAGCTTTACTAGAGGCGAGACCCAGTACTTC.

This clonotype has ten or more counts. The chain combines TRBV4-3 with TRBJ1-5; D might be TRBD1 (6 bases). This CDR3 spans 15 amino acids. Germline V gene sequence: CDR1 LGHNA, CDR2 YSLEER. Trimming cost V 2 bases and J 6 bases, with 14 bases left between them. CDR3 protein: CASSQTPGVSQPQHF. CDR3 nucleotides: TGCGCCAGCAGCCAAACCCCAGGGGTGAGTCAGCCCCAGCATTTT.

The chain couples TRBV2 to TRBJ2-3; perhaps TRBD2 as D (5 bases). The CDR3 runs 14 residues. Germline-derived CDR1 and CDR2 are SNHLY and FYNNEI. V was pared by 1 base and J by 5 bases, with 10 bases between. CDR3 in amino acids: CASSEVGDKDTQYF. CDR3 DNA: TGTGCCAGCAGTGAAGTCGGGGATAAAGATACGCAGTATTTT.

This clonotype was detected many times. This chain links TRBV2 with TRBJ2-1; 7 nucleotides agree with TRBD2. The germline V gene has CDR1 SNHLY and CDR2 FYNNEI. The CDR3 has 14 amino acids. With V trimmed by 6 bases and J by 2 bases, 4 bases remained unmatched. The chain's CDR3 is CASRPGGPYNEQFF. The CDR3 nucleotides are TGTGCCAGCAGGCCGGGGGGTCCCTACAATGAGCAGTTCTTC.

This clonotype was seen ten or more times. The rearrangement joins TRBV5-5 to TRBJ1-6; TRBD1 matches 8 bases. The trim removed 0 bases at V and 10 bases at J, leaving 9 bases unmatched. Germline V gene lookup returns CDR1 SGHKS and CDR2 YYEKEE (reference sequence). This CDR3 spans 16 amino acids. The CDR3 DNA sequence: TGTGCCAGCAGCTTGGGGAGGACAGGGACTGGGTCACCCCTCCACTTT. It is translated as CASSLGRTGTGSPLHF.

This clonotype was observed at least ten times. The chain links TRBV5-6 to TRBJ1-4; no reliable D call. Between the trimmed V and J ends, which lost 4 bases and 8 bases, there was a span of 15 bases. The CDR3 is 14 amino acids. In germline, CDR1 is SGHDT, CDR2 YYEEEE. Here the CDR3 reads CASSPGPQVEKLFF. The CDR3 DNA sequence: TGTGCCAGCAGCCCCGGACCCCAGGTCGAAAAACTGTTTTTT.

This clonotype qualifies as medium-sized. CDR3 DNA sequence: TGCGCCAGCAGCCAACTGACAACCGCGAACACCGGGGAGCTGTTTTTT. It codes for CASSQLTTANTGELFF. The rearrangement links TRBV4-3 to TRBJ2-2; D is undetermined. Germline lookup yields CDR1 LGHNA and CDR2 YSLEER. CDR3 size: 16 residues. V was pared by 2 bases and J by 0 bases, with 10 bases between.

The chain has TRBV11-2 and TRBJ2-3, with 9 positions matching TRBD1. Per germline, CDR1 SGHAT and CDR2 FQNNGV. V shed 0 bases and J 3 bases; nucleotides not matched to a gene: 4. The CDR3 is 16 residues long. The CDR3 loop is CASSLDGTGRTDTQYF. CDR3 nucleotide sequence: TGTGCCAGCAGCTTAGATGGGACAGGGAGAACAGATACGCAGTATTTT.

CDR3 nucleotide sequence: TGTGCCAGCAGTTTAGTTGGGGCGGGAGCCAAAAACATTCAGTACTTC. It encodes CASSLVGAGAKNIQYF. V gene TRBV28 combines with J gene TRBJ2-4; TRBD1 or TRBD2 may be the D gene (5 bases each). Trimming removed 2 bases at V and 0 bases at J, with 11 bases between. Per the germline V gene, CDR1 is MDHEN and CDR2 is SYDVKM. The CDR3 is made up of 16 amino acids.

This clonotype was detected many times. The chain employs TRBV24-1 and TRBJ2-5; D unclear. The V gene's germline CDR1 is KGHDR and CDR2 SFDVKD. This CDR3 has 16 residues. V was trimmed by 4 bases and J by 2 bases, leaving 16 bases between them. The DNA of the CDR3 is TGTGCCACCAGTGACACTCGCGGACCCCGACAAGAGACCCAGTACTTC. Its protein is CATSDTRGPRQETQYF.

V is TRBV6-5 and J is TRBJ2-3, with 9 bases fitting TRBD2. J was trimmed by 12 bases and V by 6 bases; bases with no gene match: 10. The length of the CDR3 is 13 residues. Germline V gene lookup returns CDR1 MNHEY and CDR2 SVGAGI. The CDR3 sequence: CASSQGLASRQYF. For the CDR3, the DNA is TGTGCCAGCAGCCAGGGACTAGCCTCCCGTCAGTATTTT.

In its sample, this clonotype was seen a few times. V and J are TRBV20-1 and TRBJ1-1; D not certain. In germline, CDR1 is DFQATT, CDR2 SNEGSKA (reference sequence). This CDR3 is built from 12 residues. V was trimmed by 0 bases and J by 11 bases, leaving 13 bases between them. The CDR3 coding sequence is TGCAGTGCTAGAGATGGAGTTCGTTTTGCTTTCTTT. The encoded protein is CSARDGVRFAFF.

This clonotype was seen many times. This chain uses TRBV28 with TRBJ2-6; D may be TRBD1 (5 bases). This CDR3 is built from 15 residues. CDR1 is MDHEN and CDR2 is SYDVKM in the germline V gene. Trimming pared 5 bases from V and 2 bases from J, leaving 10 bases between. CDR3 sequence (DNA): TGTGCCAGCAGTCGCTCAGGGACTGGGGCCAACGTCCTGACTTTC. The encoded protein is CASSRSGTGANVLTF.